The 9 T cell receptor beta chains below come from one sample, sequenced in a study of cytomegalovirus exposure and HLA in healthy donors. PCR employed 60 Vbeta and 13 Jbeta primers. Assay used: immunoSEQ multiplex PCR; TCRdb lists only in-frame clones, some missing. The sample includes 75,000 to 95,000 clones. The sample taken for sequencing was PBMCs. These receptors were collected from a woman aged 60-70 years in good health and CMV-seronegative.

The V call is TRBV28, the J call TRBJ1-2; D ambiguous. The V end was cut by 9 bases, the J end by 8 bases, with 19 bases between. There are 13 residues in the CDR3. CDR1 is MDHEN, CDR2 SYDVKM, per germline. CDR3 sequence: CASTTGGLEGYTF. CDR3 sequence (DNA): TGTGCCAGTACGACGGGTGGTCTAGAGGGCTACACCTTC.

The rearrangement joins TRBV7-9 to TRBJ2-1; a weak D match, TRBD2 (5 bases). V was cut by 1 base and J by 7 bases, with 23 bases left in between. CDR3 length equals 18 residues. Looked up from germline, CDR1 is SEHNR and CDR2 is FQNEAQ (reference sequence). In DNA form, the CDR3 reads TGTGCCAGCAGCTTAGTCCCGACCATTGGGCTAGCTGGTAATGAGCAGTTCTTC. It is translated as CASSLVPTIGLAGNEQFF.

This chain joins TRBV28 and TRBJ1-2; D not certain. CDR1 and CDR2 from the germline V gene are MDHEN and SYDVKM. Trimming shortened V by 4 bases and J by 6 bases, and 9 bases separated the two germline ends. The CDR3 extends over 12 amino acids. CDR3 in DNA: TGTGCCAGCAGTTGGTCAGATCATGGCTACACCTTC. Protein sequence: CASSWSDHGYTF.

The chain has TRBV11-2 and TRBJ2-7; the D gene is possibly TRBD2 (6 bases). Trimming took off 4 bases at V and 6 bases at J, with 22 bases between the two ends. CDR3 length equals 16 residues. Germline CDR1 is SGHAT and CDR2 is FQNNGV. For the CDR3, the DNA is TGTGCCAGCAGCTCGACAGTGACTAGTAACCTTGGCGAGCAGTACTTC. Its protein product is CASSSTVTSNLGEQYF.

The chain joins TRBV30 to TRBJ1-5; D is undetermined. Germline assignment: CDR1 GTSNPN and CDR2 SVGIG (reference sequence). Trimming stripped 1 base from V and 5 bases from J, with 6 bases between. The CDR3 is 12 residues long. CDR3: CAWSDTHQPQHF. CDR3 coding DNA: TGTGCCTGGAGTGACACCCATCAGCCCCAGCATTTT.

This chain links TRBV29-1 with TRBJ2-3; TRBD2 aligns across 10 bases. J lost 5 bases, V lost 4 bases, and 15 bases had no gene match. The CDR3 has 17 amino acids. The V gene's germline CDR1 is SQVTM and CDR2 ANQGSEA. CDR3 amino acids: CSVVGLWGLAHGDTQYF. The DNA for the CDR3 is TGCAGCGTTGTCGGTCTGTGGGGACTAGCGCACGGAGATACGCAGTATTTT.

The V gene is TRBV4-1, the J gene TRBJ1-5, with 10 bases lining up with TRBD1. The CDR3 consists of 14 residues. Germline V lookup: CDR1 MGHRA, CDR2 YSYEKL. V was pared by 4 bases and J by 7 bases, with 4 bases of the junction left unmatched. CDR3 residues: CASSPDRGKQPQHF. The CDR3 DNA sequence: TGCGCCAGCAGCCCGGACAGGGGGAAACAGCCCCAGCATTTT.

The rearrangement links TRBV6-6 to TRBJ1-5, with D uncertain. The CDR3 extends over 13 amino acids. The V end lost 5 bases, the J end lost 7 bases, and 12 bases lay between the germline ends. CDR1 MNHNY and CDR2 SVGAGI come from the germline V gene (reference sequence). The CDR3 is CASSNLAGQPQHF. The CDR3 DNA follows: TGTGCCAGCAGTAATCTTGCAGGACAGCCCCAGCATTTT.

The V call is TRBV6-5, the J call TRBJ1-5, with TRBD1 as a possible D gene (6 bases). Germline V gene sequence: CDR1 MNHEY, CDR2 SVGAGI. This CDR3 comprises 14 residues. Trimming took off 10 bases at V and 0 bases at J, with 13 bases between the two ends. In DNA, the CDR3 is TGTGCCACTGGGGACACGCATAGCAATCAGCCCCAGCATTTT. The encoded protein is CATGDTHSNQPQHF.